This passage covers 17 T cell receptor beta chains from one sample sequenced in a study of T cells after yellow fever vaccination. TCRdb re-derived calls from the 5' RACE reads in MiXCR, one entry per CDR3 protein. Of 100,000 to 150,000 distinct CDR3 sequences in the sample, more than 6% were seen once. Sequencing used CD4+ T cells sorted from PBMCs, obtained approximately 11 days after the first yellow fever vaccination. All receptors derive from a man between 18 and 35 years old who received the YFV17D yellow fever vaccine.

This clonotype appeared many times. V usage is TRBV29-1 and J usage is TRBJ2-3, with 16 bases matching TRBD2. Germline V CDR1 and CDR2: SQVTM, ANQGSEA. The CDR3 loop spans 17 amino acids. V trimming: 6 bases; J trimming: 2 bases; junction bases outside the gene matches: 8. Here the CDR3 DNA reads TGCAGCGTCGCAAAGGGACTAGCGGGGGGGTACACAGATACGCAGTATTTT. It specifies CSVAKGLAGGYTDTQYF.

V gene TRBV15 combines with J gene TRBJ1-1, with no clear D. The CDR3 covers 14 residues. V was shortened by 0 bases and J by 10 bases, with 15 bases between the two germline ends. CDR1 LNHNV and CDR2 YYDKDF come from the germline V gene (reference sequence). CDR3 nucleotide sequence: TGTGCCACCAGCAGAGATCGGGCGCTGGCCGGAGCTTTCTTT. This translates into CATSRDRALAGAFF.

The sample holds many counts of this clonotype. The rearrangement links TRBV29-1 to TRBJ1-2; 8 bases fit TRBD1. Germline CDR1 SQVTM, CDR2 ANQGSEA. This CDR3 comprises 14 residues. Trimming cost V 0 bases and J 4 bases; bases outside gene matches: 4. DNA of the CDR3: TGCAGCGTTGAAGATGCGGGACAGGCCTATGGCTACACCTTC. The encoded protein is CSVEDAGQAYGYTF.

This sequence joins TRBV6-2 or TRBV6-3 and TRBJ2-3, with 7 bases identical to TRBD1. The CDR3 extends over 14 amino acids. V gave up 2 bases and J gave up 8 bases; unmatched junction bases: 7. Looked up from germline, CDR1 is MNHEY and CDR2 is SVGEGT. In DNA form, the CDR3 reads TGTGCCAGCAGTTACGGGCAGGGGGTTGTTACGCAGTATTTT. The encoded protein is CASSYGQGVVTQYF.

This clonotype was observed many times. The genes are TRBV7-2 and TRBJ2-5, with 9 bases that match TRBD1. The CDR3 has 14 residues. V gave up 5 bases and J gave up 5 bases; unmatched junction bases: 6. Germline lookup yields CDR1 SGHTA and CDR2 FQGNSA. CDR3 protein: CASSRTGVLETQYF. CDR3 nucleotide sequence: TGTGCCAGCAGCCGGACAGGGGTATTGGAGACCCAGTACTTC.

This clonotype was detected ten times or more. J is TRBJ2-5 and V is TRBV7-2; D unresolved. The germline gives CDR1 SGHTA, CDR2 FQGNSA. The V gene lost 5 bases and the J gene lost 2 bases, with 12 bases spanning the gap. This CDR3 contains 14 residues. The CDR3 DNA is TGTGCCAGCAGCCGTGGCTTTGATCAAGAGACCCAGTACTTC. Protein: CASSRGFDQETQYF.

This clonotype was recorded many times. The CDR3 DNA is TGTGCCATCAGTCAAGGAAGCGGGGGCTACAATGAGCAGTTCTTC. Encoded protein: CAISQGSGGYNEQFF. V usage is TRBV10-3 and J usage is TRBJ2-1; 8 nucleotides match TRBD2. The V gene's germline CDR1 is ENHRY and CDR2 SYGVKD. This CDR3 is built from 15 residues. V lost 5 bases and J lost 3; bases outside the gene matches: 6.

This clonotype was observed at least ten times. The rearrangement uses TRBV4-1 and TRBJ2-2; 7 bases agree with TRBD2. The J segment lost 7 bases and the V segment lost 1 base, leaving 6 bases of the junction unmatched. Germline CDR1 and CDR2: MGHRA and YSYEKL. The CDR3 is 15 amino acids. This chain's CDR3 is CASSQASGVDGELFF. The CDR3, as DNA: TGCGCCAGCAGCCAAGCAAGCGGGGTTGACGGGGAGCTGTTTTTT.

This clonotype was counted only a few times. J is TRBJ2-7 and V is TRBV5-5; 10 positions agree with TRBD1. V shed 4 bases and J 2 bases; nucleotides not matched to a gene: 6. Germline-derived CDR1 and CDR2 are SGHKS and YYEKEE (reference sequence). This CDR3 is built from 15 residues. This CDR3 reads CASSRRGQGAYEQYF. The CDR3, as DNA: TGTGCCAGCAGCCGCCGCGGACAGGGGGCCTACGAGCAGTACTTC.

This clonotype was picked up many times. The chain employs TRBV12-3 or TRBV12-4 and TRBJ2-2, with 7 bases lining up with TRBD1. The CDR3 is 16 amino acids. The trim removed 4 bases at V and 5 bases at J, leaving 10 bases unmatched. This CDR3 is CASSSNRDSNTGELFF. DNA for the CDR3: TGTGCCAGCAGTTCCAACCGGGACAGTAATACCGGGGAGCTGTTTTTT.

This clonotype was seen at least ten times. The gene calls are TRBV20-1 and TRBJ1-5; 8 positions agree with TRBD1. CDR1 is DFQATT, CDR2 SNEGSKA, per germline (reference sequence). The CDR3 is made up of 15 amino acids. With 6 bases clipped from V and 6 bases from J, the junction kept 13 bases outside the gene matches. Here the CDR3 DNA reads TGCAGTGCGGGGAGTGGGACAGGATGGGGTCAGCCCCAGCATTTT. As protein: CSAGSGTGWGQPQHF.

This clonotype was counted ten times or more. The chain links TRBV12-3 or TRBV12-4 to TRBJ2-1, with D maybe TRBD2 (7 bases). With 6 bases removed from V and 9 bases from J, the gap between germline ends came to 18 bases. This CDR3 is 14 amino acids long. Here the CDR3 reads CASRRAGAPGEQFF. For the CDR3, the DNA is TGTGCCAGCAGGAGGGCGGGGGCCCCCGGTGAGCAGTTCTTC.

This clonotype was detected ten times or more. The chain carries TRBV7-6 and TRBJ1-2, with D maybe TRBD1 (5 bases). The V gene's germline CDR1 is SGHVS and CDR2 FNYEAQ. The length of the CDR3 is 13 residues. Deletions cut 3 bases from V and 8 bases from J, with 13 bases between. This CDR3 reads CASSLGRTYGYTF. The CDR3 bases are TGTGCCAGCAGCTTGGGACGTACCTACGGCTACACCTTC.

This chain links TRBV5-1 with TRBJ2-2, with 7 positions matching TRBD2. The CDR3 is made up of 14 amino acids. Per the germline V gene, CDR1 is SGHRS and CDR2 is YFSETQ. V dropped 4 bases and J dropped 1; count of bases not matched to a gene: 1. CDR3 nucleotides: TGCGCCAGCAGCGTAGCGGGGAACACCGGGGAGCTGTTTTTT. Residues: CASSVAGNTGELFF.

This clonotype was picked up many times. The genes are TRBV20-1 and TRBJ2-1; TRBD2 is a possible D gene (6 bases). The germline V gene has CDR1 DFQATT and CDR2 SNEGSKA (reference sequence). The CDR3 is made up of 14 amino acids. V dropped 4 bases and J dropped 2 bases, with 12 bases sitting between them. CDR3 nucleotide sequence: TGCAGTGCTAAACTCTGGGGGGCCTACAATGAGCAGTTCTTC. Encoded protein: CSAKLWGAYNEQFF.

This clonotype has ten or more counts. The chain has TRBV12-3 or TRBV12-4 and TRBJ1-4; possible D gene TRBD1, 5 bases. V was trimmed by 5 bases and J by 3 bases, leaving 7 bases between them. The CDR3 length is 13 residues. CDR3 coding DNA: TGTGCCAGCAGTCCGGGGGCTAATGAAAAACTGTTTTTT. It yields the protein CASSPGANEKLFF.

This clonotype was picked up a small number of times. The chain joins TRBV12-3 or TRBV12-4 to TRBJ1-1; D is ambiguous. Trimming removed 5 bases from V and 3 bases from J, with 10 bases in between. The CDR3 loop spans 13 amino acids. Here the CDR3 reads CASSLTTDTEAFF. The CDR3, as DNA: TGTGCCAGCAGTCTGACAACGGACACTGAAGCTTTCTTT.